The clone carrying this T cell receptor beta chain is classed as medium-sized. Its matching antigen is unknown. These data originate in a study of metastatic and nonmetastatic thyroid tumors. Across the study: Both malignant and benign thyroid patients supplied peripheral blood and tumor or nodule tissue samples, across which the repertoires of these patients were then compared. Overall study findings and caveats: Malignant thyroid tumors reportedly exceeded benign nodules significantly in TCR beta diversity, with the difference appearing in blood and tumor.

Not a single patient had been given any form of treatment at any point before undergoing thyroid surgery. TCRdb re-analyzed the PCR reads using MiXCR. The sample has about 6,400 clones, approximately 34% seen once; the top ten hold about 20%. This clonotype was sampled from a female donor with papillary thyroid cancer or a benign thyroid nodule (not recorded which). Some clones in this sample may be carry-over from other donors' samples. Material: tumor tissue.

The CDR3 region is CASSAGTSGNTIYF. The DNA of the CDR3 is TGCGCCAGCAGCGCCGGGACATCCGGAAACACCATATATTTT. V gene TRBV5-1 combines with J gene TRBJ1-3; a weak D match, TRBD1 (6 bases). The CDR3 is 14 amino acids. Germline V gene lookup returns CDR1 SGHRS and CDR2 YFSETQ. V was trimmed by 4 bases and J by 4 bases, leaving 12 bases between them.